The clone carrying this T cell receptor (beta chain) was counted once. The V end lost 7 bases, the J end lost 2 bases, and 13 bases lay between the germline ends. CDR1 is LGHNT and CDR2 is FRNRAP in the germline V gene. CDR3 length: 14 residues. This sample stems from a study of blood T cell repertoires in COVID-19. Study-level information: T cells, B-cell-depleted T cells, or PBMCs supplied cDNA or gDNA.

As processed by the authors: Nucleated cell counts were estimated from reference gene primer amplification. Data came from immunoSEQ multiplex PCR; TCRdb stores just in-frame clones and leaves some out. Clonal size and the V and J genes are those of that table, whereas D and trimming came from the DNA. The sample includes approximately 140,000 clones, roughly 80% of them seen just once. Sequencing was performed on peripheral blood. The sequence was collected from a woman aged 80 or over in a cohort sampled during active or convalescent COVID-19. The V call is TRBV12-5, the J call TRBJ2-3; tentative D call: TRBD2 (6 bases). In DNA form, the CDR3 reads TGTGCTAGTGCCGGCTTAGCGGTCACAGATACGCAGTATTTT. It translates to CASAGLAVTDTQYF. The whole variable domain, filled in from reference TRBV12-5 and TRBJ2-3, reads DARVTQTPRHKVTEMGQEVTMRCQPILGHNTVFWYRQTMMQGLELLAYFRNRAPLDDSGMPKDRFSAEMPDATLATLKIQPSEPRDSAVYFCASAGLAVTDTQYFGPGTRLTVL.